These 10 T cell receptor beta chains were all obtained from the same sample, sequenced in a study of human T cells and chemical hapten exposure. TCRdb re-called the RACE reads through MiXCR, storing one row per CDR3 protein. The sample consists of about 120,000 distinct CDR3 sequences, about an eighth of them appearing once. Time point of the sample: patch test 1, 2 weeks after DPC sensitization. Treatment here: therapeutic diphenylcyclopropenone sensitization with weekly scalp DPC. The source was whole blood, collected in connection with sensitization to the hapten diphenylcyclopropenone (DPC). The receptors stem from a man younger than 35 with alopecia areata. Some clones in this sample may be carry-over from other donors' samples.

The V gene is TRBV5-1, the J gene TRBJ2-5, with 9 positions matching TRBD1. V dropped 4 bases and J dropped 1; count of bases not matched to a gene: 5. Germline CDR1 is SGHRS and CDR2 is YFSETQ. The CDR3 has 15 residues. The chain's CDR3 is CASSGTGGRQETQYF. CDR3 bases: TGCGCCAGCAGCGGCACAGGGGGCCGCCAAGAGACCCAGTACTTC.

This chain uses TRBV2 with TRBJ1-5; TRBD1 matches at 9 bases. With V trimmed by 3 bases and J by 3 bases, 6 bases remained unmatched. Germline CDR1 reads SNHLY; CDR2 reads FYNNEI. This CDR3 is built from 16 residues. The CDR3 sequence: CASSDMTGGFNQPQHF. The CDR3 bases are TGTGCCAGCAGTGATATGACAGGGGGATTCAATCAGCCCCAGCATTTT.

This clonotype has just a few counts. The chain employs TRBV12-2 and TRBJ1-2; the D segment call TRBD1 is taken from the table without a DNA check. TRBV12-2 is a known pseudogene. The CDR3 runs 18 residues. CDR3 DNA: TGTGCAAGTCGCTTAGACATATGGGTCCCCGCAGTTAACTATGGCTACACCTTC. It yields the protein CASRLDIWVPAVNYGYTF.

This clonotype was found many times. V is TRBV10-3 and J is TRBJ2-6; the D is unclear. V shed 4 bases and J shed 3 bases, with 16 bases lying between them. The CDR3 contains 17 residues. CDR1 ENHRY and CDR2 SYGVKD come from the germline V gene. CDR3 in amino acids: CAISVSSASGGANVLTF. CDR3 DNA sequence: TGTGCCATCAGTGTTAGTTCGGCGTCTGGTGGGGCCAACGTCCTGACTTTC.

V gene TRBV6-5 combines with J gene TRBJ1-5; no firm D call. Germline lookup yields CDR1 MNHEY and CDR2 SVGAGI. The CDR3 has 14 residues. V lost 6 bases, J lost 2 bases, and 11 bases lay in between. The CDR3 sequence is CASSRDWGNQPQHF. DNA of the CDR3: TGTGCCAGCAGCCGCGACTGGGGCAATCAGCCCCAGCATTTT.

This clonotype was detected a few times. The chain carries TRBV7-3 and TRBJ1-2, with 7 bases fitting TRBD1. After removal of 5 bases from V and 8 bases from J, the junction contained 8 bases not matched to a gene. CDR1 is SGHTA and CDR2 is FQGTGA in the germline V gene. The CDR3 is made up of 13 amino acids. The CDR3 sequence: CASSPETGRGYTF. Written as DNA, the CDR3 is TGTGCCAGCAGCCCGGAGACAGGGAGAGGCTACACCTTC.

The chain couples TRBV20-1 to TRBJ2-5; D is unclear. The ends were cut back, 6 bases at V and 5 bases at J, with 16 bases in the middle. The CDR3 loop spans 13 amino acids. Germline CDR1 DFQATT, CDR2 SNEGSKA (reference sequence). The CDR3 sequence: CSALFSGRETQYF. As DNA, the CDR3 is TGCAGTGCCCTCTTTTCTGGGCGGGAGACCCAGTACTTC.

The gene calls are TRBV7-8 and TRBJ2-2, with D uncertain. The CDR3 contains 15 residues. Between the trimmed V and J ends, which lost 2 bases and 1 base, there was a span of 8 bases. Per the germline V gene, CDR1 is SGHVS and CDR2 is FQNEAQ. CDR3 sequence: CASSLYVRNTGELFF. CDR3 nucleotide sequence: TGTGCCAGCAGCTTATATGTCAGGAACACCGGGGAGCTGTTTTTT.

In its sample, this clonotype was seen many times. V and J are TRBV5-1 and TRBJ2-1; no definite D call. This CDR3 has 12 amino acids. The ends were cut back, 4 bases at V and 3 bases at J, with 5 bases in the middle. CDR1 and CDR2 from the germline V gene are SGHRS and YFSETQ. CDR3 nucleotide sequence: TGCGCCAGCAGCCGGTTCTACAATGAGCAGTTCTTC. It specifies CASSRFYNEQFF.

The rearrangement uses TRBV6-5 and TRBJ1-2; D not resolved. The germline V gene has CDR1 MNHEY and CDR2 SVGAGI. This CDR3 has 13 residues. V gave up 4 bases and J gave up 7 bases, with 13 bases separating them. The CDR3 spells CASSLAEKGGYTF. CDR3 nucleotides: TGTGCCAGCAGTTTGGCAGAGAAAGGTGGCTACACCTTC.